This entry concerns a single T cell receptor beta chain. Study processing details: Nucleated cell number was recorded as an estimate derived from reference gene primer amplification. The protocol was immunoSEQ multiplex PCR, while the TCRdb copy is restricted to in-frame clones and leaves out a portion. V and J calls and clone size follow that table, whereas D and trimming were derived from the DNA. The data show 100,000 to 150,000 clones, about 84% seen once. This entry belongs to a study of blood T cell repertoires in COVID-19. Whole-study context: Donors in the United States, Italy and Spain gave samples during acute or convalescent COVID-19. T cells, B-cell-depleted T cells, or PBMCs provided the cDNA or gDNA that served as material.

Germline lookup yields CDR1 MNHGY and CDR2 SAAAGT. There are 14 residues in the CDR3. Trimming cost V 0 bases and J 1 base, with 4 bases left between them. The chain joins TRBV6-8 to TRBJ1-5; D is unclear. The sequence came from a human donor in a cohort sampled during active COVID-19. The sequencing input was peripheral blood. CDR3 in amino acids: CASSYSRSNQPQHF. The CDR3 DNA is TGTGCCAGCAGTTACTCGCGGAGCAATCAGCCCCAGCATTTT.